This TCR beta chain was captured in a study of blood T cell repertoires in COVID-19. Study-wide background: There were acute and convalescent COVID-19 samples, and they came from the United States, Italy and Spain.

Authors' analysis steps: Using reference gene primer amplification, nucleated cell counts were estimated. Here immunoSEQ multiplex PCR was the method, and the copy in TCRdb shows in-frame clones only, minus some. The V and J calls and clone size were taken over from that table, and D and trimming were inferred from the DNA. Of more than 65,000 clones listed, about three quarters were seen once; the top ten hold about 40%. There are 14 residues in the CDR3. Germline CDR1 and CDR2: ENHRY and SYGVKD. J was trimmed by 4 bases and V by 0 bases; bases with no gene match: 2. The specimen was peripheral blood. This rearrangement joins TRBV10-3 to TRBJ2-5; 7 bases agree with TRBD1. The TCR originated in a woman in her sixties or seventies with acute or convalescent COVID-19. The CDR3 nucleotides read TGTGCCATCAGTGAGTCGACAGGGCGAGAGACCCAGTACTTC. Amino acids: CAISESTGRETQYF.